Presented here are 13 T cell receptor beta chains from one specimen sequenced in a study of Ad26.COV2.S vaccination and SARS-CoV-2 variants. The treatment is: some 20 received Ad26.COV2.S at low or high dose, single or two shots; roughly five received placebo; per-sample allocation not given. Collection of the samples took place on day 63 after the first injection of vaccine or placebo. Repertoires were generated with immunoSEQ multiplex PCR, while TCRdb's copy carries only in-frame clones and drops some. The sample gives about 480,000 clones, approximately 90% of which show up once; 10% to 15% is in the top ten. This sample comprised peripheral blood, obtained in a trial of Ad26.COV2.S vaccine versus placebo. The origin of the receptors is a person aged 18-65 years who received the Ad26.COV2.S COVID-19 vaccine or a placebo.

The V call is TRBV9, the J call TRBJ2-1; 13 bases are shared with TRBD2. With V trimmed by 4 bases and J by 8 bases, 6 bases remained unmatched. The CDR3 contains 15 residues. Germline V lookup: CDR1 SGDLS, CDR2 YYNGEE. CDR3 sequence reads: CASSPLAGGPYEQFF. The CDR3 DNA reads as TGTGCCAGCAGCCCACTAGCGGGAGGGCCGTATGAGCAGTTCTTC. Full variable domain (remainder filled in from reference TRBV9 and TRBJ2-1): DSGVTQTPKHLITATGQRVTLRCSPRSGDLSVYWYQQSLDQGLQFLIQYYNGEERAKGNILERFSAQQFPDLHSELNLSSLELGDSALYFCASSPLAGGPYEQFFGPGTRLTVL.

The sample holds a few counts of this clone. V and J are TRBV24-1 and TRBJ1-5; TRBD1 is a possible D gene (5 bases). Germline V CDR1 and CDR2: KGHDR, SFDVKD. V dropped 4 bases and J dropped 3 bases, with 15 bases sitting between them. CDR3 length: 16 residues. The CDR3 DNA is TGTGCCACCAGTGAGACAGTACGGGGAGACAATCAGCCCCAGCATTTT. It codes for CATSETVRGDNQPQHF.

This chain links TRBV30 with TRBJ1-6; no reliable D call. This CDR3 contains 13 residues. Germline V gene data show CDR1 as GTSNPN and CDR2 as SVGIG (reference sequence). V gave up 4 bases and J gave up 7 bases, with 11 bases separating them. CDR3 sequence reads: CAWTRGSNSPLHF. The CDR3 coding sequence is TGTGCCTGGACCCGCGGGTCAAATTCACCCCTCCACTTT.

This clone has at least ten counts. This chain connects TRBV6-5 to TRBJ2-7, with D unresolved. The germline V and J ends were trimmed by 8 bases and 6 bases, with 11 bases remaining between them. The CDR3 length is 11 residues. CDR1 is MNHEY, CDR2 SVGAGI, per germline. For the CDR3, the DNA is TGTGCCAGCTCGGCCGCCCTCGAGCAGTACTTC. This gives the protein CASSAALEQYF.

The V call is TRBV27, the J call TRBJ2-3; no clear D. Between the trimmed V and J ends, which lost 8 bases and 2 bases, there was a span of 23 bases. The CDR3 runs to 17 residues. Germline loops: CDR1 MNHEY, CDR2 SMNVEV (reference sequence). The DNA for the CDR3 is TGTGCCAGCCCCACCGGAATCCTAAGGAAGTCCACAGATACGCAGTATTTT. Protein: CASPTGILRKSTDTQYF.

This chain joins TRBV7-9 and TRBJ2-7; D is uncertain. Germline CDR1 reads SEHNR; CDR2 reads FQNEAQ (reference sequence). The CDR3 runs to 16 residues. The germline V and J ends were trimmed by 3 bases and 0 bases, with 15 bases remaining between them. CDR3 bases: TGTGCCAGCAGCTTCGCCCCAGGTGAGACCTCCTACGAGCAGTACTTC. It specifies CASSFAPGETSYEQYF.

The chain carries TRBV28 and TRBJ1-2; D call uncertain. V lost 9 bases to trimming and J lost 3 bases, with 8 bases between them. Germline V gene sequence: CDR1 MDHEN, CDR2 SYDVKM. The CDR3 covers 11 residues. The CDR3 reads CASFTDYGYTF. DNA for the CDR3: TGTGCCAGTTTTACGGACTATGGCTACACCTTC.

The rearrangement joins TRBV12-3 or TRBV12-4 to TRBJ1-1; no clear D. V was clipped by 5 bases and J by 3 bases, with 10 bases between them. There are 13 residues in the CDR3. Here the CDR3 reads CASSPGYHTEAFF. As DNA, the CDR3 is TGTGCCAGCAGTCCGGGATATCACACTGAAGCTTTCTTT.

In regard to this clone: The junction differs from germline at one of its ends, possibly a read error. The chain uses TRBV28 and TRBJ1-4; D is possibly TRBD1 (5 bases). The CDR3 has 15 amino acids. CDR1 and CDR2 from the germline V gene are MDHEN and SYDVKM. This CDR3 is CYAGAGPQWGEKLFF. The CDR3 bases are TGCTATGCCGGGGCAGGGCCCCAATGGGGTGAAAAACTGTTTTTT. Full variable domain (remainder filled in from reference TRBV28 and TRBJ1-4): DVKVTQSSRYLVKRTGEKVFLECVQDMDHENMFWYRQDPGLGLRLIYFSYDVKMKEKGDIPEGYSVSREKKERFSLILESASTNQTSMYLCYAGAGPQWGEKLFFGSGTQLSVL.

The chain is built from TRBV6-4 and TRBJ1-1, with TRBD1 as a possible D gene (5 bases). The germline V gene has CDR1 MRHNA and CDR2 SNTAGT. This CDR3 spans 15 amino acids. Trimming shortened V by 4 bases and J by 4 bases, and 16 bases separated the two germline ends. The CDR3 DNA reads TGTGCCAGCAGTGCCAAATGGGGCGGAAGCACTGAAGCTTTCTTT. Protein: CASSAKWGGSTEAFF.

The chain links TRBV7-9 to TRBJ2-1, with 8 bases that match TRBD2. Germline assignment: CDR1 SEHNR and CDR2 FQNEAQ (reference sequence). V trimming: 5 bases; J trimming: 8 bases; junction bases outside the gene matches: 5. This CDR3 is built from 13 residues. This chain's CDR3 is CASSTGLAYEQFF. The CDR3 DNA reads as TGTGCCAGCAGCACCGGACTAGCTTATGAGCAGTTCTTC.

This rearrangement joins TRBV19 to TRBJ2-3; 7 positions match TRBD2. From germline, CDR1 is LNHDA and CDR2 SQIVND (reference sequence). V dropped 7 bases and J dropped 8; count of bases not matched to a gene: 18. The CDR3 length is 16 residues. The CDR3 reads CASTQRAGVVAGTQYF. As DNA, the CDR3 is TGTGCCAGTACCCAAAGGGCGGGAGTAGTGGCGGGTACGCAGTATTTT.

This chain uses TRBV6-2 or TRBV6-3 with TRBJ1-1, with D perhaps TRBD1 (6 bases). Germline CDR1 is MNHEY and CDR2 is SVGEGT. Trimming stripped 2 bases from V and 5 bases from J, with 12 bases between. The CDR3 is made up of 14 amino acids. The CDR3 nucleotides read TGTGCCAGCAGTTACGCGGGGCAGGGGACTGAAGCTTTCTTT. Its protein is CASSYAGQGTEAFF.